The clone carrying this T cell receptor beta chain was seen ten or more times. Its antigen is not known. Healthy Caucasians were all of the donors. This entry belongs to a study of identical twins. Broader study findings: It was out-of-frame TCR alpha sharing in monozygotic twins that models underestimated.

TCRdb passed the 5' RACE reads through MiXCR, listing each CDR3 protein once. The sample lists fewer than 250,000 distinct CDR3 sequences; approximately 7% were seen once. V dropped 6 bases and J dropped 1; count of bases not matched to a gene: 3. CDR3 length equals 14 residues. These records were also assigned to another study, of yellow fever vaccine responses in identical twins.

The sequence derives from a woman aged 18-29 years in good health. Specimen: memory (CD45RO+) T cells sorted from blood. The chain joins TRBV12-3 or TRBV12-4 to TRBJ1-2; 9 bases fit TRBD1. CDR3 DNA: TGTGCCAGCAGAGAGACAGGGGGTAACTATGGCTACACCTTC. It codes for CASRETGGNYGYTF.